This record concerns one T cell receptor (beta chain) sequence. What it binds is unknown. This record comes from a study of T cell responses to AZD1222 COVID-19 vaccine. Study-level points and caveats: Repertoire sampling happened only post peak T cell response. Seropositivity was recorded at baseline in only a handful of AZD1222 recipients.

The protocol was immunoSEQ multiplex PCR, while the TCRdb copy is restricted to in-frame clones and leaves out a portion. The sample consists of about 270,000 clones, approximately 94% of them appearing once. CDR3 size: 13 residues. The ends were cut back, 3 bases at V and 9 bases at J, with 15 bases in the middle. Per germline, CDR1 MDHEN and CDR2 SYDVKM. The chain uses TRBV28 and TRBJ2-7; either TRBD1 or TRBD2 may supply D (5 bases each). The TCR comes from an adult who received the AZD1222 COVID-19 vaccine. The sequencing here drew on peripheral blood, taken 28 days after the second AZD1222 dose. The CDR3 here is CASSFGISRGQYF. The CDR3 DNA sequence: TGTGCCAGCAGTTTCGGGATCTCGAGGGGGCAGTACTTC. Filled out from reference TRBV28 and TRBJ2-7, the complete variable domain reads DVKVTQSSRYLVKRTGEKVFLECVQDMDHENMFWYRQDPGLGLRLIYFSYDVKMKEKGDIPEGYSVSREKKERFSLILESASTNQTSMYLCASSFGISRGQYFGPGTRLTVT.